This TCR beta chain is drawn from a study of shared clonotypes between healthy human individuals. Naive CD8 populations comprised CD45RO-negative cells positively selected for CCR7, excluding terminally differentiated effector memory CD45RA+ cells. V shed 4 bases and J shed 2 bases, with 15 bases lying between them. CDR3 size: 15 residues. Germline values: CDR1 SGDLS, CDR2 YYNGEE. This clone showed up just once. Its target is unknown. Study-level results: Rarefaction demonstrated incomplete sorted-subset sequencing despite large depth.

Repertoires were generated with immunoSEQ multiplex PCR, while TCRdb's copy carries only in-frame clones and drops some. This sample has more than 2 million clones, with just over 90% found just once. The specimen was naive CD8+ T cells from PBMCs. This receptor was obtained from a man between 18 and 29 years old in good health. Some clones in this sample may be carry-over from other donors' samples. This rearrangement joins TRBV9 to TRBJ1-1; TRBD1 might be the D (6 bases). Written as DNA, the CDR3 is TGTGCCAGCAGCCCCTGGGGGGCCGCAAACACTGAAGCTTTCTTT. It translates to CASSPWGAANTEAFF.